Following are 22 T cell receptor beta chains from one sample sequenced in a study of blood T cell repertoires in COVID-19. Here immunoSEQ multiplex PCR was the method, and the copy in TCRdb shows in-frame clones only, minus some. The sample holds roughly 110,000 clones, around 80% seen once. Sequenced material: peripheral blood. The receptors were sampled from a woman aged 70-85 years with acute or convalescent COVID-19.

The genes are TRBV5-1 and TRBJ2-1, with 10 bases lining up with TRBD2. The CDR3 runs 16 residues. Looked up from germline, CDR1 is SGHRS and CDR2 is YFSETQ. V shed 4 bases and J 10 bases; nucleotides not matched to a gene: 14. The CDR3 loop reads CASSVGLAGVAGEQFF. CDR3 DNA: TGCGCCAGCAGCGTGGGGCTAGCGGGAGTGGCAGGAGAGCAGTTCTTC.

With regard to this clone: The junction shows a germline mismatch at one end, possibly a read error. The chain recombines TRBV2 with TRBJ2-4; 7 bases are shared with TRBD2. The CDR3 sequence is 13 residues long. Germline V gene lookup returns CDR1 SNHLY and CDR2 FYNNEI. The CDR3 region is CASSEALRLAADF. The CDR3 coding sequence is TGTGCCAGCAGTGAAGCGCTTCGACTAGCCGCGGACTTC.

The chain links TRBV5-1 to TRBJ1-3, with 8 bases identical to TRBD1. The CDR3 is made up of 16 amino acids. The trim removed 7 bases at V and 1 base at J, leaving 10 bases unmatched. In germline, CDR1 is SGHRS, CDR2 YFSETQ. CDR3 bases: TGCGCCAGCTCCCGGACAGGGACGGCGTCTGGAAACACCATATATTTT. Its translation is CASSRTGTASGNTIYF. The full variable domain, completed using reference TRBV5-1 and TRBJ1-3, is KAGVTQTPRYLIKTRGQQVTLSCSPISGHRSVSWYQQTPGQGLQFLFEYFSETQRNKGNFPGRFSGRQFSNSRSEMNVSTLELGDSALYLCASSRTGTASGNTIYFGEGSWLTVV.

This clone showed up just once. This CDR3 is also generated by other DNA sequences in the sample. The chain is built from TRBV30 and TRBJ2-2, with D unresolved. Per the germline V gene, CDR1 is GTSNPN and CDR2 is SVGIG (reference sequence). The V and J ends lost 0 bases and 7 bases respectively, with 3 bases between them. The CDR3 is made up of 11 amino acids. The DNA for the CDR3 is TGTGCCTGGAGTGTCGGCGGGGAGCTGTTTTTT. The encoded protein is CAWSVGGELFF. Looking up the rest from reference TRBV30 and TRBJ2-2 gives the full variable domain: SQTIHQWPATLVQPVGSPLSLECTVEGTSNPNLYWYRQAAGRGLQLLFYSVGIGQISSEVPQNLSASRPQDRQFILSSKKLLLSDSGFYLCAWSVGGELFFGEGSRLTVL.

V and J are TRBV9 and TRBJ1-1, with 8 bases that match TRBD1. V gave up 1 base and J gave up 5 bases; unmatched junction bases: 7. CDR1 is SGDLS and CDR2 is YYNGEE in the germline V gene. The CDR3 sequence is 15 residues long. CDR3 residues: CASSVTGGTTTEAFF. CDR3 in DNA: TGTGCCAGCAGCGTAACAGGGGGTACTACTACTGAAGCTTTCTTT.

This sequence joins TRBV11-3 and TRBJ2-2; a possible D gene is TRBD2 (5 bases). The CDR3 runs 14 residues. Trimming stripped 6 bases from V and 1 base from J, with 9 bases between. The germline CDR1 and CDR2 sequences are SGHNT and YENEEA. The CDR3 coding sequence is TGTGCCAGCAGTTCCCGGGGGAACACCGGGGAGCTGTTTTTT. Amino acid sequence: CASSSRGNTGELFF.

The chain couples TRBV7-9 to TRBJ2-5; 9 nucleotides line up with TRBD1. Germline-derived CDR1 and CDR2 are SEHNR and FQNEAQ (reference sequence). CDR3 size: 16 residues. V lost 5 bases and J lost 1; bases outside the gene matches: 8. In nucleotides, the CDR3 is TGTGCCAGCAGCCCCGGGACAGGGTATGTCCAAGAGACCCAGTACTTC. It encodes CASSPGTGYVQETQYF. Full variable domain (rest looked up from reference TRBV7-9 and TRBJ2-5): DTGVSQNPRHKITKRGQNVTFRCDPISEHNRLYWYRQTLGQGPEFLTYFQNEAQLEKSRLLSDRFSAERPKGSFSTLEIQRTEQGDSAMYLCASSPGTGYVQETQYFGPGTRLLVL.

The chain is built from TRBV19 and TRBJ2-3; the D gene is possibly TRBD1 (6 bases). The length of the CDR3 is 17 residues. The V gene's germline CDR1 is LNHDA and CDR2 SQIVND (reference sequence). V dropped 3 bases and J dropped 5 bases, with 21 bases sitting between them. The CDR3 region has the DNA TGTGCCAGTAGTATGTCCCCCACCTTCCAGGGGATAGATACGCAGTATTTT. Translation: CASSMSPTFQGIDTQYF.

The chain has TRBV7-6 and TRBJ2-3; 8 bases match TRBD1. The germline V gene has CDR1 SGHVS and CDR2 FNYEAQ. The V gene end was trimmed by 5 bases and the J gene end by 1 base; junction bases not matched to a gene: 5. CDR3 length: 15 residues. Here the CDR3 DNA reads TGTGCCAGCAGCCTGGGACAGGAGGGCACAGATACGCAGTATTTT. This sequence encodes CASSLGQEGTDTQYF.

This chain joins TRBV7-9 and TRBJ2-1, with TRBD2 identical over 12 bases. J lost 6 bases, V lost 3 bases, and 9 bases had no gene match. This CDR3 contains 17 residues. Germline V gives CDR1 SEHNR, CDR2 FQNEAQ (reference sequence). In nucleotides, the CDR3 is TGTGCCAGCAGCTTGGCTGGACTAGCGGGAATTCTCAATGAGCAGTTCTTC. This gives the protein CASSLAGLAGILNEQFF.

Concerning this clone: A junction boundary mismatches the germline segment, possibly from a read error. The genes are TRBV3-1 (or the pseudogene TRBV3-2) and TRBJ1-4, with a tentative D call TRBD1 (5 bases). The CDR3 loop spans 13 amino acids. Germline CDR1 is LGHDT and CDR2 is YNNKEL (reference sequence). The CDR3 region has the DNA TGTGCCAGCAGCCAAGATCAGGTTTCCAGGGTGCTTTTT. Translating gives CASSQDQVSRVLF.

CDR3 DNA sequence: TGTGCCAGCAGCTTGACAGGACTCCCCAACAATGAGCAGTTCTTC. It encodes CASSLTGLPNNEQFF. This sequence joins TRBV7-2 and TRBJ2-1, with D possibly matching TRBD1 (6 bases). The CDR3 loop spans 15 amino acids. CDR1 SGHTA and CDR2 FQGNSA come from the germline V gene. V was shortened by 3 bases and J by 5 bases, with 14 bases between the two germline ends.

This chain connects TRBV7-8 to TRBJ1-5; TRBD1 matches at 10 bases. V lost 1 base to trimming and J lost 4 bases; unmatched junction nucleotides: 13. Germline V CDR1 and CDR2: SGHVS, FQNEAQ. This CDR3 has 19 residues. CDR3 amino acids: CASSLVADSWDRGNQPQHF. CDR3 DNA: TGTGCCAGCAGCTTAGTGGCGGATTCTTGGGACAGGGGTAATCAGCCCCAGCATTTT.

The gene calls are TRBV30 and TRBJ2-4; 10 nucleotides agree with TRBD1. Germline V gene lookup returns CDR1 GTSNPN and CDR2 SVGIG (reference sequence). This CDR3 region has 13 residues. V shed 5 bases, J shed 3 bases, and the junction held 1 base outside the gene matches. CDR3 DNA: TGTGCCTGGGGGGACAGGGGCAAAAACATTCAGTACTTC. Protein sequence: CAWGDRGKNIQYF.

This clone was recorded at least ten times. Other DNA sequences in the same sample also yield this CDR3. The rearrangement joins TRBV6-5 to TRBJ1-5; 8 bases fit TRBD1. The CDR3 has 15 amino acids. With 6 bases clipped from V and 2 bases from J, the junction kept 6 bases outside the gene matches. Germline V gene sequence: CDR1 MNHEY, CDR2 SVGAGI. CDR3 residues: CASSQQGDGNQPQHF. The CDR3 DNA follows: TGTGCCAGCAGCCAACAGGGGGACGGCAATCAGCCCCAGCATTTT.

Here the CDR3 reads CASSVAQGYGYTF. The CDR3 bases are TGTGCCAGCAGCGTAGCACAGGGGTATGGCTACACCTTC. The V and J genes are TRBV9 and TRBJ1-2; 7 bases fit TRBD1. Germline loops: CDR1 SGDLS, CDR2 YYNGEE. Trimming took 0 bases from V and 5 from J; bases not matched to a gene: 1. CDR3 length: 13 amino acids.

The V and J genes are TRBV20-1 and TRBJ1-3; D unclear. Deletions cut 3 bases from V and 0 bases from J, with 9 bases between. The CDR3 covers 14 residues. Germline-derived CDR1 and CDR2 are DFQATT and SNEGSKA (reference sequence). The CDR3: CSASQVRSGNTIYF. The CDR3 DNA sequence: TGCAGTGCTAGTCAGGTTCGCTCTGGAAACACCATATATTTT.

The chain recombines TRBV19 with TRBJ2-2, with D possibly being TRBD1 (5 bases). This CDR3 spans 14 amino acids. Germline assignment: CDR1 LNHDA and CDR2 SQIVND (reference sequence). V shed 4 bases and J shed 3 bases, with 9 bases lying between them. The CDR3 nucleotides are TGTGCCAGTAGTAAGGGGATATACACCGGGGAGCTGTTTTTT. Protein: CASSKGIYTGELFF.

The chain recombines TRBV5-1 with TRBJ1-6; D uncertain. This CDR3 has 12 amino acids. From germline, CDR1 is SGHRS and CDR2 YFSETQ. Trimming stripped 4 bases from V and 9 bases from J, with 8 bases between. The CDR3 DNA sequence: TGCGCCAGCAGCGTTCCAGGTTCACCCCTCCACTTT. Translation: CASSVPGSPLHF. Variable domain in full (rest from reference TRBV5-1 and TRBJ1-6): KAGVTQTPRYLIKTRGQQVTLSCSPISGHRSVSWYQQTPGQGLQFLFEYFSETQRNKGNFPGRFSGRQFSNSRSEMNVSTLELGDSALYLCASSVPGSPLHFGNGTRLTVT.

The J gene is TRBJ2-5, the V gene TRBV19; 9 positions match TRBD1. The length of the CDR3 is 16 residues. Germline V CDR1 and CDR2: LNHDA, SQIVND (reference sequence). After removal of 5 bases from V and 4 bases from J, the junction contained 11 bases not matched to a gene. Written as DNA, the CDR3 is TGTGCCAGTAGTCCTACAGGGGGCCAACCAGGAGAGACCCAGTACTTC. Translation gives CASSPTGGQPGETQYF.

This chain links TRBV15 with TRBJ2-7; the D gene is possibly TRBD2 (5 bases). Trimming pared 2 bases from V and 1 base from J, leaving 6 bases between. Germline CDR1 reads LNHNV; CDR2 reads YYDKDF (reference sequence). The CDR3 has 13 amino acids. CDR3 nucleotide sequence: TGTGCCACCAGCAGACGGGGATCCTACGAGCAGTACTTC. Translated, it gives CATSRRGSYEQYF.

This chain uses TRBV7-8 with TRBJ2-2; TRBD2 might be the D (5 bases). The length of the CDR3 is 15 residues. The V gene's germline CDR1 is SGHVS and CDR2 FQNEAQ. V was trimmed by 2 bases and J by 2 bases, leaving 9 bases between them. The CDR3 loop reads CASSLRWTNTGELFF. Here the CDR3 DNA reads TGTGCCAGCAGCTTAAGGTGGACTAACACCGGGGAGCTGTTTTTT.